This T cell receptor (beta chain) came from a study of shared clonotypes between healthy human individuals. In the study overall: Per-donor plates numbered three CD4 naive, three CD4 memory, two CD8 naive and one CD8 memory.

Produced via immunoSEQ multiplex PCR; TCRdb's table is partial and in-frame only. The data show approximately 2,000,000 clones, with less than 95% seen just once and approximately 0.39% held by the top ten. With regard to this clone: What it binds is not known. In the same sample, other DNA sequences code for this CDR3.

CDR3 length equals 13 residues. Germline values: CDR1 SGHTA, CDR2 FQGNSA. Trimming stripped 1 base from V and 4 bases from J, with 7 bases between. Study-wide findings and caveats: Rarefaction curves obtained for sorted subsets showed sequencing incomplete despite large depth.

The J gene is TRBJ1-2, the V gene TRBV7-2; D is undetermined. The sequence derives from a man aged 18-30 years in good health. Some clones in this sample may be carry-over from other donors' samples. Specimen: naive CD4+ T cells from PBMCs. Stated subset: CD45RA+ positively selected. CDR3 residues: CASSLGRGYGYTF. DNA of the CDR3: TGTGCCAGCAGCTTAGGGCGGGGCTATGGCTACACCTTC.